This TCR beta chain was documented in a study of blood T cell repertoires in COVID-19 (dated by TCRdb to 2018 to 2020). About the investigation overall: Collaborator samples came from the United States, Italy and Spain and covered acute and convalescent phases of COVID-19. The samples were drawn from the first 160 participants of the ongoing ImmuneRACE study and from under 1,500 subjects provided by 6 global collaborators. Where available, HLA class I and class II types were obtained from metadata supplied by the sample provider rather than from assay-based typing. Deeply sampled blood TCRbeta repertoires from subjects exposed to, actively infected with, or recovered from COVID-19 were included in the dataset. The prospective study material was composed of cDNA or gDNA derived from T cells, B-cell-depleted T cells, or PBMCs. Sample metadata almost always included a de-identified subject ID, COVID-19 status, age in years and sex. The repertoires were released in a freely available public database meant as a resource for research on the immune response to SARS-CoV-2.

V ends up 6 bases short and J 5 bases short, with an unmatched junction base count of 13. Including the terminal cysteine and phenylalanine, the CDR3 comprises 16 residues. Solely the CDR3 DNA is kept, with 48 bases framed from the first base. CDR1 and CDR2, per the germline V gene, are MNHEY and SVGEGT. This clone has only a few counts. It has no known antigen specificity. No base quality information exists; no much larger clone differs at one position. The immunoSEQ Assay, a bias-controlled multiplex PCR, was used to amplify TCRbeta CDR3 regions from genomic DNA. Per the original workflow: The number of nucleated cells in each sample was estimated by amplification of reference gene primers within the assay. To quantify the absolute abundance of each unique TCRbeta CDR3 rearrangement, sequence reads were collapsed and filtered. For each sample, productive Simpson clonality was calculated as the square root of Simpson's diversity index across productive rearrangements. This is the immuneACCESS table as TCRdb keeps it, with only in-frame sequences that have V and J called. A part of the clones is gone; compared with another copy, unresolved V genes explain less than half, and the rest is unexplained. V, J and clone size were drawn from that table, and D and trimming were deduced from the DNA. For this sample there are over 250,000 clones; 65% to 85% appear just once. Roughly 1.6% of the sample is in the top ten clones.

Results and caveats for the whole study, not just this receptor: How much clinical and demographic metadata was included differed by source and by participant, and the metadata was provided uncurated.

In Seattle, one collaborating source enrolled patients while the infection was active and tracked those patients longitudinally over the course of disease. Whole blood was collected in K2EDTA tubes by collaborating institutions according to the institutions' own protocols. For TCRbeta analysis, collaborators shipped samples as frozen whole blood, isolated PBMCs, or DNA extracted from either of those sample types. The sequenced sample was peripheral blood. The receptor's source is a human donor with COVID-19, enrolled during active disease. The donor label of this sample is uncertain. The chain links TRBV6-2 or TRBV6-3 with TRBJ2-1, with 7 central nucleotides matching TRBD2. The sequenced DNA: TGTGCCAGCAGCAAGATACCTAGCGGACCCAACAATGAGCAGTTCTTC. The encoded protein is CASSKIPSGPNNEQFF.